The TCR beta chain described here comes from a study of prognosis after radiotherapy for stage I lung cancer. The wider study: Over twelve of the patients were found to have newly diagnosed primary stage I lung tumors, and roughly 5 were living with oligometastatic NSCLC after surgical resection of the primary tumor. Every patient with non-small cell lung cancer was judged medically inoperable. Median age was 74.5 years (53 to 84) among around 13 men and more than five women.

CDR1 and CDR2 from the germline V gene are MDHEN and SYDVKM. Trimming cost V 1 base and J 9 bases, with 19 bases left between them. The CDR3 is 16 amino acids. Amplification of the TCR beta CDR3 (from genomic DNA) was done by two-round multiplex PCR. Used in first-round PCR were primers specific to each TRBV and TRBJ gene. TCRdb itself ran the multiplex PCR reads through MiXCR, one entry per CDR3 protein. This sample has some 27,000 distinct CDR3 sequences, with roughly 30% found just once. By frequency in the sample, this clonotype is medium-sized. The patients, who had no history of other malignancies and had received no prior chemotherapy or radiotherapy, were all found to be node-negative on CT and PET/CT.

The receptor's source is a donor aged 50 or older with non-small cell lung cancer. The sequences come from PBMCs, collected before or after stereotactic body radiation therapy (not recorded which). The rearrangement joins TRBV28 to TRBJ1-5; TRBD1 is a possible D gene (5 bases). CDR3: CASSLSTQGSLGPQHF. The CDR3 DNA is TGTGCCAGCAGTTTATCGACCCAGGGTTCCCTGGGGCCCCAGCATTTT.